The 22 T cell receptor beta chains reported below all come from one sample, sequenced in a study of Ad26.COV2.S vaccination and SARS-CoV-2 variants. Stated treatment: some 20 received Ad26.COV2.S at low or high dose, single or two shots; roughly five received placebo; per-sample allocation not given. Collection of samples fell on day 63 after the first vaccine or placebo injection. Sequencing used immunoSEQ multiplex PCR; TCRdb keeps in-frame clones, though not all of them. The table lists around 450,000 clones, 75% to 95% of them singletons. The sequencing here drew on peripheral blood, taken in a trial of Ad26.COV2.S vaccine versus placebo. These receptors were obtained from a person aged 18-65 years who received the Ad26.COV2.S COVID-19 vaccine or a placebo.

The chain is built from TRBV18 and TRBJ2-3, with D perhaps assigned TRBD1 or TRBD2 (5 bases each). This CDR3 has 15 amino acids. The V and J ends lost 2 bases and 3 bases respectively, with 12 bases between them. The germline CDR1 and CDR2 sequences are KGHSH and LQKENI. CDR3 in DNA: TGTGCCAGCTCACCAGGGGGTGGGCGGACAGATACGCAGTATTTT. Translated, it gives CASSPGGGRTDTQYF.

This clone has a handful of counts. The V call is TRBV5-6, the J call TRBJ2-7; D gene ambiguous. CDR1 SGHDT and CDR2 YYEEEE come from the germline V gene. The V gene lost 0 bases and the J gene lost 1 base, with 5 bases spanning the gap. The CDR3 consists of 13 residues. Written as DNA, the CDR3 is TGTGCCAGCAGCTTGGGACAATCCTACGAGCAGTACTTC. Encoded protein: CASSLGQSYEQYF.

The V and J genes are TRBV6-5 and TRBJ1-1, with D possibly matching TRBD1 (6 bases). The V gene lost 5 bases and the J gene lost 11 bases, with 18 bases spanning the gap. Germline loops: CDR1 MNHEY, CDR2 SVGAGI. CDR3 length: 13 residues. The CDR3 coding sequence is TGTGCCAGCAGTCGGGTCGGGACATCTGGGGCTTTCTTT. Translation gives CASSRVGTSGAFF.

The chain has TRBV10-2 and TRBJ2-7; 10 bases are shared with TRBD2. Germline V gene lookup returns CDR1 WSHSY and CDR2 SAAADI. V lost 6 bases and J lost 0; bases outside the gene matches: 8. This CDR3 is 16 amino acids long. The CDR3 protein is CASRPTGTSVSYEQYF. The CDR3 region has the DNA TGCGCCAGCAGACCCACCGGGACTAGCGTCTCCTACGAGCAGTACTTC.

The CDR3 protein is CASSPKAGEYDQPQHF. The CDR3 DNA follows: TGTGCCAGCTCACCGAAGGCAGGGGAATATGATCAGCCCCAGCATTTT. The chain combines TRBV18 with TRBJ1-5, with D possibly matching TRBD1 (6 bases). V gave up 3 bases and J gave up 5 bases, with 17 bases separating them. CDR1 and CDR2 from the germline V gene are KGHSH and LQKENI. This CDR3 contains 16 residues.

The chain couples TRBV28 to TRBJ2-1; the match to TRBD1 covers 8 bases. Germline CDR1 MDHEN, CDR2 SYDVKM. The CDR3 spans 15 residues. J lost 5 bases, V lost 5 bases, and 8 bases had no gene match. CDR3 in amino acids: CASSLRQGSNNEQFF. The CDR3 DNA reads TGTGCCAGCAGTCTAAGACAGGGGTCGAACAATGAGCAGTTCTTC. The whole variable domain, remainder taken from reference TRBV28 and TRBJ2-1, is DVKVTQSSRYLVKRTGEKVFLECVQDMDHENMFWYRQDPGLGLRLIYFSYDVKMKEKGDIPEGYSVSREKKERFSLILESASTNQTSMYLCASSLRQGSNNEQFFGPGTRLTVL.

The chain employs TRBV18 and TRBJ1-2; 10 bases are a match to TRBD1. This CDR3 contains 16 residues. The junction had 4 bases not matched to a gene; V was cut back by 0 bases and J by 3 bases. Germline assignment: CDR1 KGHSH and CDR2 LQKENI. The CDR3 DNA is TGTGCCAGCTCACCACCTGGGACAGGGGTAGACTATGGCTACACCTTC. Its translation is CASSPPGTGVDYGYTF.

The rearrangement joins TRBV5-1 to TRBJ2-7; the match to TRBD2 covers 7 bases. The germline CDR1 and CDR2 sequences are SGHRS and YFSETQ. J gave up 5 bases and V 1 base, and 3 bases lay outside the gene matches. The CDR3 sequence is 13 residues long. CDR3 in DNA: TGCGCCAGCAGCTTGATGGCGGGGGACGAGCAGTACTTC. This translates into CASSLMAGDEQYF.

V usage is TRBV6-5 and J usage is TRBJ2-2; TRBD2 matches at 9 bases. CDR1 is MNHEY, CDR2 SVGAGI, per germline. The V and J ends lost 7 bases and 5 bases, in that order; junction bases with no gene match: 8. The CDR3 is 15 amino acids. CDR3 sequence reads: CASTPSGMGTGELFF. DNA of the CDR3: TGTGCCAGCACCCCTAGCGGGATGGGAACCGGGGAGCTGTTTTTT.

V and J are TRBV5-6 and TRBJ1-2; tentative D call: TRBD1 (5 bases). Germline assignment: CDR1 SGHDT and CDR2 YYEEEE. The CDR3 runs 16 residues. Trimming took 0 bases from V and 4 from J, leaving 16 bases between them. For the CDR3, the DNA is TGTGCCAGCAGCTTGGCCTTGGGGGGAGATATCTATGGCTACACCTTC. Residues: CASSLALGGDIYGYTF. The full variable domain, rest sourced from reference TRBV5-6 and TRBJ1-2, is DAGVTQSPTHLIKTRGQQVTLRCSPKSGHDTVSWYQQALGQGPQFIFQYYEEEERQRGNFPDRFSGHQFPNYSSELNVNALLLGDSALYLCASSLALGGDIYGYTFGSGTRLTVV.

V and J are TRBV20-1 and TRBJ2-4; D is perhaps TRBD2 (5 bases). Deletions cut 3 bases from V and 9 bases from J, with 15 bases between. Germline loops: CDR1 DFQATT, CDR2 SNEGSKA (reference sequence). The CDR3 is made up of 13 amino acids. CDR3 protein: CSASIDSGSIQYF. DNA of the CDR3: TGCAGTGCTAGTATTGACTCTGGGAGCATTCAGTACTTC.

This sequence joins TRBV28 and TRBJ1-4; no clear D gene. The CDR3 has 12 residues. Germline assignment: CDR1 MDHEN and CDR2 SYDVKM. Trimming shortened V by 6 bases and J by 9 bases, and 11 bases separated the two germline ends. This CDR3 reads CASSTAGKKLFF. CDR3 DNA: TGTGCCAGCAGCACCGCGGGGAAAAAACTGTTTTTT. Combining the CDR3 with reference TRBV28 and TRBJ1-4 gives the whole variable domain DVKVTQSSRYLVKRTGEKVFLECVQDMDHENMFWYRQDPGLGLRLIYFSYDVKMKEKGDIPEGYSVSREKKERFSLILESASTNQTSMYLCASSTAGKKLFFGSGTQLSVL.

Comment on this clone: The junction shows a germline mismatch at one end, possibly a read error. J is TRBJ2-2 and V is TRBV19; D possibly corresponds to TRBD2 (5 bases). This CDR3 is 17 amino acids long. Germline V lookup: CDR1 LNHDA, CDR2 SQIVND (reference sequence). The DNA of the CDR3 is TGTGCCAGTAGCATTTGGACTCCACAGTCGAAGACCGGGGAGCTGTTTTTT. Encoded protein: CASSIWTPQSKTGELFF.

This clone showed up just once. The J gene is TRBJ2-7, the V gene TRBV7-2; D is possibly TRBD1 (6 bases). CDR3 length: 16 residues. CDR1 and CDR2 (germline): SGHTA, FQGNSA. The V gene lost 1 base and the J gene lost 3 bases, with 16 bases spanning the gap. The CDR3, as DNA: TGTGCCAGCAGCTTAGGGGGGCAGGTAGTAGTCTACGAGCAGTACTTC. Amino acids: CASSLGGQVVVYEQYF.

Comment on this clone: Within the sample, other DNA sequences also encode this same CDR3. The CDR3 protein is CASSPAYEQYF. CDR3 in DNA: TGTGCCAGCAGTCCAGCCTACGAGCAGTACTTC. The chain carries TRBV6-2 or TRBV6-3 and TRBJ2-7; unclear D gene. CDR1 MNHEY and CDR2 SVGEGT come from the germline V gene. V dropped 5 bases and J dropped 2 bases, with 4 bases sitting between them. CDR3 length: 11 amino acids.

Here the CDR3 reads CASSTSGRLFF. The CDR3 nucleotides are TGTGCCAGTAGTACTAGCGGGAGACTGTTCTTC. The chain is built from TRBV19 and TRBJ2-1; TRBD2 aligns across 10 bases. Germline assignment: CDR1 LNHDA and CDR2 SQIVND (reference sequence). The CDR3 covers 11 residues. Trimming removed 4 bases from V and 15 bases from J; junction bases left unmatched: 3.

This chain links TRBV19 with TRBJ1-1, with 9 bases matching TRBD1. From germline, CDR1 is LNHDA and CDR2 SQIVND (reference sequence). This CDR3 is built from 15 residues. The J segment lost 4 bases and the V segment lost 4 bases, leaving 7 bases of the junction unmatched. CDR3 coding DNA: TGTGCCAGTAGTAGACACAGGGGGCGCGGCACTGAAGCTTTCTTT. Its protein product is CASSRHRGRGTEAFF.

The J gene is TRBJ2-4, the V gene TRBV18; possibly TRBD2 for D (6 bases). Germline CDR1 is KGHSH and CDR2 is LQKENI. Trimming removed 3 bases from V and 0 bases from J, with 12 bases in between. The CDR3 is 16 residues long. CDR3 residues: CASSPVGGVAKNIQYF. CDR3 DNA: TGTGCCAGCTCACCGGTAGGCGGGGTAGCCAAAAACATTCAGTACTTC.

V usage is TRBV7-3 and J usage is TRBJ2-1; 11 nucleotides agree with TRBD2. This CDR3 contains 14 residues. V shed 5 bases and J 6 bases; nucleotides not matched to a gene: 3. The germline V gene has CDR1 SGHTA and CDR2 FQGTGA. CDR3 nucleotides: TGTGCCAGCAGCCAAACTAGCGGGGGCAATGAGCAGTTCTTC. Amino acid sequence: CASSQTSGGNEQFF.

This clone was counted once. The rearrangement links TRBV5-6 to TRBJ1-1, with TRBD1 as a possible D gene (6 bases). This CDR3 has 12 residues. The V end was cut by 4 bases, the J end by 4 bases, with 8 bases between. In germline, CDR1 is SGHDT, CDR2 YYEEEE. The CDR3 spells CASSTTGTEAFF. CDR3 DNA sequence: TGTGCCAGCAGCACGACAGGCACTGAAGCTTTCTTT.

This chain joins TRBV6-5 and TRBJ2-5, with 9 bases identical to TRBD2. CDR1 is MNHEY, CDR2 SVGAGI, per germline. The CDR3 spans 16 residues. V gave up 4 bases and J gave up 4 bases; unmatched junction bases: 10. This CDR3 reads CASSSPGGRARETQYF. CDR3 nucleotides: TGTGCCAGCAGTTCGCCGGGCGGGAGGGCTCGAGAGACCCAGTACTTC.

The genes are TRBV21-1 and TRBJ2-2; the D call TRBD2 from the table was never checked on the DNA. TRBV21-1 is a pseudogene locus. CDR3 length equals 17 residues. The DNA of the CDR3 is TGTGCCAGCAGCAAAGGCATACTAGACCGGTACACCGGGGAGCTGTTTTTT. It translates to CASSKGILDRYTGELFF.